The entry below gives a single T cell receptor beta chain sequence along with its context. What it binds is unknown. Samples came from healthy bone marrow donors. These data are taken from a study of cytomegalovirus exposure and HLA in healthy donors. It was with 60 Vbeta and 13 Jbeta primers that the PCR ran. Only in-frame clones appear in the TCRdb table, and some are missing; sequencing was by immunoSEQ multiplex PCR. The data hold about 160,000 clones, with roughly 79% observed a single time. Per the germline V gene, CDR1 is SGHVT and CDR2 is SQSDAQ. The J segment lost 4 bases and the V segment lost 1 base, leaving 8 bases of the junction unmatched. The CDR3 loop spans 18 amino acids. Study-level results: As confirmed in vitro, three CMV-associated chains were specific for CMV antigens. Later genetic work tied a missense DCLRE1C variant to beta-chain V and J trimming.

The receptor comes from a woman aged 50 to 60 in good health and CMV-seropositive. Sequencing was carried out using PBMCs. The V gene is TRBV7-4, the J gene TRBJ2-2, with 11 bases matching TRBD2. This CDR3 reads CASSLGGSGGASTGELFF. For the CDR3, the DNA is TGTGCCAGCAGCTTAGGGGGTAGCGGGGGGGCCAGCACCGGGGAGCTGTTTTTT.